What follows is one T cell receptor (beta chain) and its context. This table comes from immunoSEQ multiplex PCR, and its TCRdb copy is limited to in-frame clones, with some not included. The data contain tens of thousands of clones, under 95% of them singletons. The data are from a study of blood T cell repertoires in COVID-19. Study-level background: Acute-phase and convalescent COVID-19 samples originated in the United States, Italy and Spain. T cells, B-cell-depleted T cells, or PBMCs supplied cDNA or gDNA.

This CDR3 is built from 14 residues. Germline V lookup: CDR1 GTSNPN, CDR2 SVGIG (reference sequence). V was trimmed by 0 bases and J by 0 bases, leaving 9 bases between them. The sequencing sample was made of peripheral blood. The source is a human donor in a cohort sampled during active COVID-19. The J gene is TRBJ2-7, the V gene TRBV30; D gene uncertain. The CDR3 reads CAWSVSPSSYEQYF. DNA of the CDR3: TGTGCCTGGAGTGTTTCCCCGAGCTCCTACGAGCAGTACTTC.